The present TCR beta chain was sequenced within a study of T cells in Graves' hyperthyroidism and ophthalmopathy. This clonotype has at least ten counts. What it binds is unknown. The hyperthyroidism was newly diagnosed and had lasted under 2 months; the patients were aged 18 to 65. Study observations and caveats: Appearing also in blood were most of the thyroid clonotypes expanded above 0.001. A 13 V-J signature model discriminated ophthalmopathy versus stable hyperthyroidism.

There were TCR beta CDR3 regions amplified from RNA transcripts. A set of HTBI primers served as the primers for a first-round RT-PCR of the TCR CDR3. TCRdb recomputed calls from the multiplex PCR reads with MiXCR, one row per CDR3 protein. The table has more than 300,000 distinct CDR3 sequences, approximately 18% seen once. V gave up 3 bases and J gave up 8 bases, with 7 bases separating them. CDR3 length: 12 residues. This receptor was taken from a woman aged 30 to 39 with Graves' hyperthyroidism that later progressed to Graves' ophthalmopathy. The material sequenced was blood. The V call is TRBV12-3 or TRBV12-4, the J call TRBJ1-4, with D unclear. CDR3 residues: CASSFLHEKLFF. The DNA for the CDR3 is TGTGCCAGCAGTTTTCTGCACGAAAAACTGTTTTTT.